This passage covers 21 T cell receptor beta chains from one sample sequenced in a study of cytomegalovirus exposure and HLA in healthy donors. Primers included in the PCR were 60 Vbeta and 13 Jbeta primers. This table comes from immunoSEQ multiplex PCR, and its TCRdb copy is limited to in-frame clones, with some not included. The sample has about 130,000 clones, 83% seen once. Sequenced sample: PBMCs. Receptor source: a woman aged 35 to 49 in good health and CMV-seropositive.

The rearrangement links TRBV18 to TRBJ1-4, with 8 bases aligning to TRBD1. Germline CDR1 KGHSH, CDR2 LQKENI. The CDR3 contains 14 residues. Trimming removed 5 bases from V and 7 bases from J; junction bases left unmatched: 6. The CDR3 reads CASSAGTGPEKLFF. The CDR3 DNA is TGTGCCAGCTCAGCCGGGACAGGTCCTGAAAAACTGTTTTTT.

The V gene is TRBV10-1, the J gene TRBJ2-5; tentatively, D is TRBD2 (6 bases). V was clipped by 4 bases and J by 5 bases, with 14 bases between them. This CDR3 is built from 14 residues. Germline CDR1 is WNHNN and CDR2 is SYGVQD (reference sequence). The CDR3 reads CASSGAGPAETQYF. The CDR3 DNA reads TGCGCCAGCAGTGGCGCGGGACCGGCGGAGACCCAGTACTTC.

The chain has TRBV6-1 and TRBJ2-5; 8 nucleotides match TRBD2. The CDR3 has 16 amino acids. In germline, CDR1 is MNHNS, CDR2 SASEGT. V lost 1 base and J lost 1; bases outside the gene matches: 5. The CDR3 bases are TGTGCCAGCAGTGAAGACCCAGCGGGGGTCCAAGAGACCCAGTACTTC. It yields the protein CASSEDPAGVQETQYF.

DNA of the CDR3: TGTGCCACCGGGAGGCTAGCGGGGGTGGATGAGCAGTTCTTC. It codes for CATGRLAGVDEQFF. V is TRBV27 and J is TRBJ2-1; 10 nucleotides agree with TRBD2. The CDR3 extends over 14 amino acids. Germline V gene sequence: CDR1 MNHEY, CDR2 SMNVEV (reference sequence). The V and J ends lost 10 bases and 8 bases, in that order; junction bases with no gene match: 11.

The chain uses TRBV10-3 and TRBJ2-3; 10 bases align to TRBD2. Germline V gene sequence: CDR1 ENHRY, CDR2 SYGVKD. The J segment lost 0 bases and the V segment lost 7 bases, leaving 4 bases of the junction unmatched. The CDR3 runs to 15 residues. The CDR3 nucleotides read TGTGCCATCACAGAGACTAGCGGGAGCACAGATACGCAGTATTTT. Its translation: CAITETSGSTDTQYF.

The chain joins TRBV30 to TRBJ1-1, with 8 bases aligning to TRBD1. This CDR3 spans 12 amino acids. CDR1 is GTSNPN and CDR2 is SVGIG in the germline V gene (reference sequence). Unmatched junction bases numbered 4, after V lost 5 bases and J lost 5 bases. The CDR3 spells CAWQGARTEAFF. The CDR3 coding sequence is TGTGCCTGGCAGGGGGCAAGGACTGAAGCTTTCTTT.

Note on this clone: This CDR3 is also generated by other DNA sequences in the sample. V and J are TRBV2 and TRBJ1-4, with 9 nucleotides matching TRBD1. V shed 2 bases, J shed 14 bases, and the junction held 9 bases outside the gene matches. Per the germline V gene, CDR1 is SNHLY and CDR2 is FYNNEI. This CDR3 contains 14 residues. The chain's CDR3 is CASSELQGAGKLFF. CDR3 DNA sequence: TGTGCCAGCAGTGAATTACAGGGGGCAGGAAAGCTGTTTTTT.

The table lists this clone with a few counts. The V call is TRBV18, the J call TRBJ1-5; TRBD1 agrees at 7 bases. CDR3 size: 15 residues. Germline assignment: CDR1 KGHSH and CDR2 LQKENI. V shed 4 bases, J shed 4 bases, and the junction held 7 bases outside the gene matches. The CDR3 sequence is CASSHGGQMNQPQHF. CDR3 nucleotides: TGTGCCAGCTCACACGGGGGACAGATGAATCAGCCCCAGCATTTT.

The V gene is TRBV7-9, the J gene TRBJ1-1; D might be TRBD1 (5 bases). Germline CDR1 is SEHNR and CDR2 is FQNEAQ (reference sequence). The CDR3 is 12 residues long. Trimming pared 5 bases from V and 6 bases from J, leaving 10 bases between. CDR3 sequence reads: CASSRDSPEAFF. The CDR3 nucleotides are TGTGCCAGCAGCCGAGACAGCCCTGAAGCTTTCTTT.

The J gene is TRBJ1-4, the V gene TRBV5-1; D uncertain. The CDR3 is 14 amino acids. Germline V gives CDR1 SGHRS, CDR2 YFSETQ. V was shortened by 4 bases and J by 5 bases, with 12 bases between the two germline ends. The CDR3 sequence: CASSPQDLNEKLFF. The CDR3, as DNA: TGCGCCAGCAGCCCCCAGGATTTGAATGAAAAACTGTTTTTT.

In DNA form, the CDR3 reads TGTGCCAGCTCACCACCACGAACAGCTCCCACAGATACGCAGTATTTT. Protein product: CASSPPRTAPTDTQYF. The genes are TRBV18 and TRBJ2-3; no clear D gene. Trimming cost V 0 bases and J 2 bases, with 12 bases left between them. The CDR3 extends over 16 amino acids. Per the germline V gene, CDR1 is KGHSH and CDR2 is LQKENI.

This clone was detected a few times. This chain connects TRBV11-1 to TRBJ1-1; D is unclear. From germline, CDR1 is SGHAT and CDR2 FQDESV (reference sequence). The length of the CDR3 is 13 residues. V was pared by 0 bases and J by 3 bases, with 5 bases between. CDR3: CASSLARDTEAFF. The DNA for the CDR3 is TGTGCCAGCAGCTTAGCCCGAGACACTGAAGCTTTCTTT.

The chain uses TRBV11-2 and TRBJ2-1; D is perhaps TRBD1 (6 bases). This CDR3 region has 14 residues. The germline V gene encodes CDR1 SGHAT and CDR2 FQNNGV. Trimming stripped 1 base from V and 6 bases from J, with 10 bases between. This chain's CDR3 is CASSLGKTGNEQFF. CDR3 bases: TGTGCCAGCAGCTTAGGGAAGACAGGCAATGAGCAGTTCTTC.

This sequence joins TRBV5-6 and TRBJ2-1; 9 bases are shared with TRBD1. Germline assignment: CDR1 SGHDT and CDR2 YYEEEE. J lost 2 bases, V lost 5 bases, and 11 bases had no gene match. This CDR3 has 17 amino acids. CDR3 sequence: CASSLAGTGRPYNEQFF. The CDR3, as DNA: TGTGCCAGCAGTCTGGCGGGGACAGGGAGGCCCTACAATGAGCAGTTCTTC.

The rearrangement links TRBV9 to TRBJ2-7; 7 nucleotides line up with TRBD1. The V segment lost 4 bases and the J segment 2 bases; nucleotides outside the gene matches: 12. Looked up from germline, CDR1 is SGDLS and CDR2 is YYNGEE. The CDR3 covers 16 residues. CDR3 sequence: CASSLRRDRVAYEQYF. Written as DNA, the CDR3 is TGTGCCAGCAGCCTACGCCGGGACAGAGTCGCCTACGAGCAGTACTTC.

CDR3 DNA sequence: TGTGCCAGCAGCTTAGACAGGGCTGGGGCCAACGTCCTGACTTTC. As protein: CASSLDRAGANVLTF. This chain uses TRBV7-9 with TRBJ2-6; possible D gene TRBD1, 6 bases. Trimming left V 1 base short and J 2 bases short, with 6 bases between. Germline loops: CDR1 SEHNR, CDR2 FQNEAQ (reference sequence). The CDR3 contains 15 residues.

This chain connects TRBV7-8 to TRBJ2-3, with no clear D. V was pared by 1 base and J by 4 bases, with 6 bases between. Germline V gene lookup returns CDR1 SGHVS and CDR2 FQNEAQ. There are 13 residues in the CDR3. CDR3 amino acids: CASSLDLPDTQYF. CDR3 bases: TGTGCCAGCAGCTTAGATCTCCCAGATACGCAGTATTTT.

The gene calls are TRBV6-4 and TRBJ2-1; 7 bases are a match to TRBD2. There are 13 residues in the CDR3. The V and J ends lost 5 bases and 9 bases, in that order; junction bases with no gene match: 7. Looked up from germline, CDR1 is MRHNA and CDR2 is SNTAGT. The CDR3 coding sequence is TGTGCCAGCAGTTCGACTAGCTTCGGTGAGCAGTTCTTC. Encoded protein: CASSSTSFGEQFF.

The chain is built from TRBV7-2 and TRBJ2-1, with 8 nucleotides matching TRBD1. This CDR3 region has 15 residues. V was pared by 5 bases and J by 0 bases, with 3 bases of the junction left unmatched. Germline V gene data show CDR1 as SGHTA and CDR2 as FQGNSA. CDR3 sequence: CASSQGTGSYNEQFF. The DNA of the CDR3 is TGTGCCAGCAGCCAAGGGACAGGCTCCTACAATGAGCAGTTCTTC.

The chain couples TRBV6-5 to TRBJ1-5; 10 positions agree with TRBD1. This CDR3 region has 14 residues. The germline gives CDR1 MNHEY, CDR2 SVGAGI. The V segment lost 7 bases and the J segment 6 bases; nucleotides outside the gene matches: 6. The CDR3 DNA is TGTGCCAGCAATGACAGGGGGCGAGGTCAGCCCCAGCATTTT. Amino acids: CASNDRGRGQPQHF.

This clone appeared once. The V gene is TRBV27, the J gene TRBJ2-3; D perhaps matches TRBD2 (7 bases). Germline V lookup: CDR1 MNHEY, CDR2 SMNVEV (reference sequence). The CDR3 length is 16 residues. The V gene lost 7 bases and the J gene lost 2 bases, with 19 bases spanning the gap. In nucleotides, the CDR3 is TGTGCCAGCACCCCGGGTTGGGGGGGCTACACAGATACGCAGTATTTT. Translation gives CASTPGWGGYTDTQYF.